What follows are 28 T cell receptor beta chains derived from one specimen sequenced in a study of Ad26.COV2.S vaccination and SARS-CoV-2 variants. Treatment here: 19 received Ad26.COV2.S at low or high dose, single or two shots; 5 received placebo; per-sample allocation not given. The study sampled participants on day 63 after the first vaccine or placebo injection. Assay: immunoSEQ multiplex PCR; the TCRdb copy retains only in-frame clones and omits some. The sample consists of around 320,000 clones, over 75% of them appearing once. The material sequenced was peripheral blood, taken in a trial of Ad26.COV2.S vaccine versus placebo. These receptors were taken from a person between 18 and 60 years old who received the Ad26.COV2.S COVID-19 vaccine or a placebo.

The genes are TRBV5-1 and TRBJ2-7, with 10 bases matching TRBD1. This CDR3 is built from 14 residues. Losses at the gene ends were 4 bases for V and 5 bases for J; bases not matched to a gene: 6. In germline, CDR1 is SGHRS, CDR2 YFSETQ. This CDR3 is CASSPGTGDDEQYF. The CDR3 bases are TGCGCCAGCAGCCCCGGGACAGGGGACGACGAGCAGTACTTC.

The chain carries TRBV11-2 and TRBJ1-2; D unclear. The V end lost 8 bases, the J end lost 4 bases, and 17 bases lay between the germline ends. The CDR3 consists of 14 residues. Germline V CDR1 and CDR2: SGHAT, FQNNGV. CDR3 nucleotides: TGTGCCAGCGGACCCCGGGGTGGCCTCTATGGCTACACCTTC. This translates into CASGPRGGLYGYTF.

V is TRBV11-2 and J is TRBJ1-2; 7 bases fit TRBD1. The germline V gene encodes CDR1 SGHAT and CDR2 FQNNGV. The CDR3 has 17 amino acids. J lost 1 base, V lost 2 bases, and 10 bases had no gene match. The CDR3: CASSLSAGDRVNYGYTF. DNA for the CDR3: TGTGCCAGCAGCTTATCGGCGGGGGACAGAGTTAACTATGGCTACACCTTC.

This chain connects TRBV1 to TRBJ1-6; the D segment call TRBD1 is taken from the table without a DNA check. TRBV1 is designated a pseudogene. This CDR3 has 22 residues. The CDR3 DNA reads TGCACCAGCAGCCCAGCCCCTAAAAGGGACAGGGGGTTTATCTCCTATAATTCACCCCTCCACTTT. Its translation: CTSSPAPKRDRGFISYNSPLHF.

The chain employs TRBV7-9 and TRBJ2-2, with 8 bases aligning to TRBD1. Germline V CDR1 and CDR2: SEHNR, FQNEAQ (reference sequence). The CDR3 contains 15 residues. V lost 6 bases to trimming and J lost 0 bases; unmatched junction nucleotides: 3. The CDR3 DNA is TGTGCCAGCAGTTGGGACAGGACGAACACCGGGGAGCTGTTTTTT. As protein: CASSWDRTNTGELFF.

The chain joins TRBV19 to TRBJ2-7, with D perhaps TRBD2 (5 bases). CDR1 is LNHDA, CDR2 SQIVND, per germline (reference sequence). V lost 3 bases, J lost 1 base, and 10 bases lay in between. This CDR3 is built from 14 residues. The CDR3 reads CASSMRVSSYEQYF. As DNA, the CDR3 is TGTGCCAGTAGTATGAGGGTGAGTTCCTACGAGCAGTACTTC.

The V and J genes are TRBV2 and TRBJ1-2, with no clear D. V lost 7 bases and J lost 5, with 11 bases in between. Germline V gene lookup returns CDR1 SNHLY and CDR2 FYNNEI. The CDR3 has 12 residues. In nucleotides, the CDR3 is TGTGCCAGCAAGGGCAGAAGGTATGGCTACACCTTC. Protein product: CASKGRRYGYTF.

For the CDR3, the DNA is TGTGCCAGCAGTTTAGCCCAAGAGACCCAGTACTTC. As protein: CASSLAQETQYF. The genes are TRBV12-3 or TRBV12-4 and TRBJ2-5; D gene uncertain. The CDR3 is made up of 12 amino acids. Deletions cut 0 bases from V and 1 base from J, with 0 bases between.

This rearrangement joins TRBV5-6 to TRBJ2-3; no clear D. The CDR3 runs to 13 residues. Between the trimmed V and J ends, which lost 4 bases and 4 bases, there was a span of 10 bases. The germline CDR1 and CDR2 sequences are SGHDT and YYEEEE. CDR3 bases: TGTGCCAGCAGCCCCGGGCGACCAGATACGCAGTATTTT. Translation: CASSPGRPDTQYF.

V gene TRBV3-1 (or the pseudogene TRBV3-2) combines with J gene TRBJ1-1, with unresolved D. From germline, CDR1 is LGHDT and CDR2 YNNKEL (reference sequence). Trimming left V 4 bases short and J 0 bases short, with 12 bases between. CDR3 size: 15 residues. CDR3 DNA sequence: TGTGCCAGCAGCCGGAAAACAGCAATGAACACTGAAGCTTTCTTT. Translated, it gives CASSRKTAMNTEAFF.

V gene TRBV5-4 combines with J gene TRBJ1-2; tentative D call: TRBD1 (6 bases). CDR1 and CDR2 (germline): SGHNT, YYREEE (reference sequence). The CDR3 has 15 amino acids. V lost 0 bases and J lost 1, with 10 bases in between. CDR3 bases: TGTGCCAGCAGCTTGGAGGACAGCCTTAACTATGGCTACACCTTC. This translates into CASSLEDSLNYGYTF.

The chain is built from TRBV18 and TRBJ2-3, with D unresolved. Trimming pared 3 bases from V and 0 bases from J, leaving 4 bases between. From germline, CDR1 is KGHSH and CDR2 LQKENI. The CDR3 runs 13 residues. DNA of the CDR3: TGTGCCAGCTCACCCTTTAGCACAGATACGCAGTATTTT. This translates into CASSPFSTDTQYF. The variable domain in full, completed from reference TRBV18 and TRBJ2-3, reads NAGVMQNPRHLVRRRGQEARLRCSPMKGHSHVYWYRQLPEEGLKFMVYLQKENIIDESGMPKERFSAEFPKEGPSILRIQQVVRGDSAAYFCASSPFSTDTQYFGPGTRLTVL.

V and J are TRBV9 and TRBJ2-5, with D tentatively TRBD1 (5 bases). Trimming left V 0 bases short and J 5 bases short, with 14 bases between. Germline values: CDR1 SGDLS, CDR2 YYNGEE. This CDR3 region has 15 residues. CDR3 residues: CASSVEGQGAETQYF. CDR3 coding DNA: TGTGCCAGCAGCGTAGAGGGGCAGGGCGCGGAGACCCAGTACTTC.

V is TRBV11-2 and J is TRBJ2-2; 8 bases fit TRBD2. CDR1 and CDR2 from the germline V gene are SGHAT and FQNNGV. The CDR3 length is 15 residues. V gave up 1 base and J gave up 6 bases; unmatched junction bases: 4. The CDR3 loop reads CASSLGPGGAGELFF. DNA of the CDR3: TGTGCCAGCAGCTTAGGTCCGGGGGGGGCCGGGGAGCTGTTTTTT.

The chain joins TRBV25-1 to TRBJ1-2; 7 positions agree with TRBD1. From germline, CDR1 is MGHDK and CDR2 SYGVNS. The V segment lost 5 bases and the J segment 8 bases; nucleotides outside the gene matches: 17. The CDR3 contains 16 residues. CDR3 protein: CASSSPDRVKGVGYTF. In nucleotides, the CDR3 is TGTGCCAGCAGTTCCCCAGACAGGGTAAAGGGTGTAGGCTACACCTTC.

This rearrangement joins TRBV5-8 to TRBJ1-1; 8 bases map to TRBD1. CDR1 and CDR2 (germline): SGHTS, YDEGEE. The CDR3 extends over 15 amino acids. V gave up 2 bases and J gave up 6 bases; unmatched junction bases: 9. The CDR3 reads CASSFPNRGRAEAFF. The CDR3 region has the DNA TGTGCCAGCAGCTTCCCAAACAGGGGGAGGGCTGAAGCTTTCTTT.

V gene TRBV5-4 combines with J gene TRBJ1-2; unclear D gene. Germline CDR1 SGHNT, CDR2 YYREEE (reference sequence). The CDR3 spans 13 residues. Trimming removed 3 bases from V and 4 bases from J, with 10 bases in between. The CDR3 region is CASSSGSPYGYTF. The CDR3 region has the DNA TGTGCCAGCAGCTCCGGATCGCCCTATGGCTACACCTTC.

The chain has TRBV19 and TRBJ2-1; the match to TRBD2 covers 13 bases. CDR1 is LNHDA and CDR2 is SQIVND in the germline V gene (reference sequence). This CDR3 has 15 residues. V shed 7 bases and J 8 bases; nucleotides not matched to a gene: 8. CDR3: CASNRLAGGFDEQFF. CDR3 nucleotides: TGTGCCAGTAATCGACTAGCGGGGGGATTTGATGAGCAGTTCTTC.

J is TRBJ1-1 and V is TRBV18, with D uncertain. Germline V gives CDR1 KGHSH, CDR2 LQKENI. The CDR3 spans 14 residues. V lost 3 bases and J 3 bases, leaving 11 bases between the germline ends. This CDR3 reads CASSPATIDTEAFF. The CDR3, as DNA: TGTGCCAGCTCACCGGCTACAATTGACACTGAAGCTTTCTTT.

The J gene is TRBJ2-7, the V gene TRBV12-5; D could derive from TRBD1 or TRBD2 (5 bases each). CDR1 and CDR2 (germline): LGHNT, FRNRAP. Trimming took 5 bases from V and 4 from J, leaving 12 bases between them. This CDR3 comprises 13 residues. The CDR3 reads CASGPRDGYEQYF. The CDR3 DNA reads as TGTGCTAGTGGTCCCCGGGACGGGTACGAGCAGTACTTC. Filled out from reference TRBV12-5 and TRBJ2-7, the complete variable domain reads DARVTQTPRHKVTEMGQEVTMRCQPILGHNTVFWYRQTMMQGLELLAYFRNRAPLDDSGMPKDRFSAEMPDATLATLKIQPSEPRDSAVYFCASGPRDGYEQYFGPGTRLTVT.

This rearrangement joins TRBV7-2 to TRBJ2-7, with 9 bases lining up with TRBD2. Germline CDR1 is SGHTA and CDR2 is FQGNSA. V was pared by 1 base and J by 11 bases, with 9 bases of the junction left unmatched. The CDR3 runs 14 residues. CDR3 sequence: CASSLDISGGREYF. In DNA form, the CDR3 reads TGTGCCAGCAGCTTAGATATTAGCGGGGGACGCGAGTACTTC.

V is TRBV12-3 or TRBV12-4 and J is TRBJ1-1; D not resolved. This CDR3 has 12 amino acids. Between the trimmed V and J ends, which lost 8 bases and 1 base, there was a span of 8 bases. CDR3 loop: CASGTGNTEAFF. The CDR3 DNA reads as TGTGCCAGCGGAACCGGGAACACTGAAGCTTTCTTT.

The CDR3 loop is CASRSGRGEDTEAFF. The DNA of the CDR3 is TGTGCCAGCAGGTCTGGTAGAGGGGAGGACACTGAAGCTTTCTTT. V is TRBV7-7 and J is TRBJ1-1; D possibly corresponds to TRBD1 (5 bases). Trimming removed 6 bases from V and 3 bases from J, with 17 bases in between. CDR1 is SSHAT and CDR2 is FNYEAQ in the germline V gene (reference sequence). The CDR3 extends over 15 amino acids.

V gene TRBV30 combines with J gene TRBJ2-5; D is uncertain. The germline gives CDR1 GTSNPN, CDR2 SVGIG (reference sequence). Deletions cut 0 bases from V and 1 base from J, with 6 bases between. The CDR3 spans 13 residues. The CDR3 sequence is CAWSVSPQETQYF. Here the CDR3 DNA reads TGTGCCTGGAGTGTATCCCCCCAAGAGACCCAGTACTTC. Full variable domain (rest looked up from reference TRBV30 and TRBJ2-5): SQTIHQWPATLVQPVGSPLSLECTVEGTSNPNLYWYRQAAGRGLQLLFYSVGIGQISSEVPQNLSASRPQDRQFILSSKKLLLSDSGFYLCAWSVSPQETQYFGPGTRLLVL.

This rearrangement joins TRBV29-1 to TRBJ1-1; D gene uncertain. Germline values: CDR1 SQVTM, CDR2 ANQGSEA. The CDR3 spans 12 residues. V lost 4 bases and J 3 bases, leaving 9 bases between the germline ends. CDR3 bases: TGCAGCGTTGCTGGACTATACACTGAAGCTTTCTTT. Amino acid sequence: CSVAGLYTEAFF.

The chain recombines TRBV29-1 with TRBJ2-4, with D hard to call. Looked up from germline, CDR1 is SQVTM and CDR2 is ANQGSEA. The CDR3 length is 15 residues. V lost 4 bases and J lost 0, with 13 bases in between. The CDR3 region is CSVALWVLAKNIQYF. The CDR3 nucleotides read TGCAGCGTTGCACTCTGGGTATTAGCCAAAAACATTCAGTACTTC. Full variable domain (outside the CDR3, taken from reference TRBV29-1 and TRBJ2-4): SAVISQKPSRDICQRGTSLTIQCQVDSQVTMMFWYRQQPGQSLTLIATANQGSEATYESGFVIDKFPISRPNLTFSTLTVSNMSPEDSSIYLCSVALWVLAKNIQYFGAGTRLSVL.

V and J are TRBV6-5 and TRBJ1-1; perhaps TRBD1 as D (6 bases). CDR1 is MNHEY and CDR2 is SVGAGI in the germline V gene. The V end lost 0 bases, the J end lost 5 bases, and 10 bases lay between the germline ends. CDR3 length: 14 residues. The CDR3 is CASSYSEGVTEAFF. CDR3 DNA sequence: TGTGCCAGCAGTTACTCGGAGGGGGTTACTGAAGCTTTCTTT.

V is TRBV10-3 and J is TRBJ2-7; D gene ambiguous. The germline V gene encodes CDR1 ENHRY and CDR2 SYGVKD. The CDR3 covers 11 residues. V shed 11 bases and J shed 1 base, with 9 bases lying between them. This chain's CDR3 is CASGASYEQYF. The DNA for the CDR3 is TGTGCCTCAGGCGCGTCCTACGAGCAGTACTTC.